The following is a T cell receptor (beta chain) sequence with its context. The junction shows a germline mismatch at one end, possibly a read error. This sample is part of a study of T cells in Graves' hyperthyroidism and ophthalmopathy. This CDR3 has 14 residues. PBMCs were obtained from approximately 9.2 ml fresh peripheral blood. Amplification targeted TCR beta CDR3 regions from RNA transcripts. TCR CDR3 regions were first amplified by RT-PCR with HTBI primers. TCRdb analysed the multiplex PCR reads with MiXCR anew, one entry per CDR3 protein. The sample includes a few hundred thousand distinct CDR3 sequences, over 15% of them seen just once.

Sequenced: blood. The clonotype originates from a woman aged 18 to 35 with Graves' hyperthyroidism. V and J are TRBV12-3 or TRBV12-4 and TRBJ2-2; D might be TRBD1 or TRBD2, each matching 5 bases. CDR3 in DNA: TGTGCCAGCAGTTTACAGGGAAACACCGGGGAGCTGTTGTTT. Translation: CASSLQGNTGELLF.